These 26 T cell receptor beta chains were sequenced from one sample in a study of blood T cell repertoires in COVID-19. Clones were read by immunoSEQ multiplex PCR, and TCRdb kept only the in-frame ones, dropping some. The sample lists some 110,000 clones, 70% to 90% occurring once. Sequenced: peripheral blood. These receptors originate from a human donor in a cohort sampled during active COVID-19.

The chain links TRBV5-5 to TRBJ2-2; D ambiguous. The CDR3 extends over 16 amino acids. The germline V and J ends were trimmed by 0 bases and 3 bases, with 12 bases remaining between them. The germline gives CDR1 SGHKS, CDR2 YYEKEE (reference sequence). The CDR3 DNA is TGTGCCAGCAGCTTGGAGAACTTACGGGACACCGGGGAGCTGTTTTTT. Its protein is CASSLENLRDTGELFF.

This chain connects TRBV10-3 to TRBJ1-3, with TRBD1 as a possible D gene (5 bases). The CDR3 is 13 residues long. V lost 11 bases and J 1 base, leaving 12 bases between the germline ends. CDR1 and CDR2 (germline): ENHRY, SYGVKD. The DNA for the CDR3 is TGTGCCGCCCTAGGGGTTTCTGGAAACACCATATATTTT. Its protein product is CAALGVSGNTIYF.

The rearrangement links TRBV6-1 to TRBJ2-7, with TRBD2 identical over 7 bases. Germline CDR1 and CDR2: MNHNS and SASEGT. The junction had 5 bases not matched to a gene; V was cut back by 2 bases and J by 4 bases. The CDR3 consists of 14 residues. The CDR3, as DNA: TGTGCCAGCAGTGAAAGTGGGGGGGGGTACGAGCAGTACTTC. This translates into CASSESGGGYEQYF.

V and J are TRBV6-1 and TRBJ2-1, with TRBD1 identical over 7 bases. Germline V gene data show CDR1 as MNHNS and CDR2 as SASEGT. The CDR3 is made up of 16 amino acids. Germline trimming cut 1 base from V and 2 bases from J; bases unmatched to any gene: 5. Here the CDR3 reads CASSEGRGQPYNEQFF. The CDR3, as DNA: TGTGCCAGCAGTGAAGGTCGGGGACAGCCCTACAATGAGCAGTTCTTC.

This clone was counted a single time. The chain recombines TRBV18 with TRBJ1-2; D not certain. CDR3 length equals 13 residues. V was cut by 2 bases and J by 1 base, with 5 bases left in between. Germline-derived CDR1 and CDR2 are KGHSH and LQKENI. CDR3 nucleotides: TGTGCCAGCTCACCAAACAGTAACTATGGCTACACCTTC. Translation: CASSPNSNYGYTF.

The gene calls are TRBV6-5 and TRBJ2-7, with D perhaps TRBD1 (6 bases). CDR3 length: 14 amino acids. V was cut by 4 bases and J by 3 bases, with 13 bases left in between. Germline-derived CDR1 and CDR2 are MNHEY and SVGAGI. The chain's CDR3 is CASSSTGARYEQYF. The CDR3 DNA is TGTGCCAGCAGTTCGACAGGAGCTCGCTACGAGCAGTACTTC.

This rearrangement joins TRBV6-5 to TRBJ1-1; D might be TRBD1 (5 bases). Germline V CDR1 and CDR2: MNHEY, SVGAGI. V gave up 4 bases and J gave up 5 bases, with 20 bases separating them. The CDR3 spans 16 residues. The CDR3 nucleotides are TGTGCCAGCAGTTGGTCGACAGCCAGGCGGGATACTGAAGCTTTCTTT. Residues: CASSWSTARRDTEAFF.

This chain joins TRBV5-1 and TRBJ2-4, with 13 positions matching TRBD2. V trimming: 4 bases; J trimming: 0 bases; junction bases outside the gene matches: 13. Germline V gene data show CDR1 as SGHRS and CDR2 as YFSETQ. The CDR3 spans 20 residues. CDR3 sequence: CASSQAGLAGSFLAKNIQYF. DNA for the CDR3: TGCGCCAGCAGCCAAGCGGGACTAGCGGGGTCCTTCCTAGCCAAAAACATTCAGTACTTC.

J is TRBJ1-2 and V is TRBV29-1, with 11 bases fitting TRBD1. The CDR3 runs 15 residues. V was pared by 6 bases and J by 4 bases, with 10 bases of the junction left unmatched. Germline CDR1 reads SQVTM; CDR2 reads ANQGSEA. In DNA form, the CDR3 reads TGCAGCGTCGCTATTCCGGGACAGGGGGGCTATGGCTACACCTTC. Protein: CSVAIPGQGGYGYTF. The whole variable domain, filled in from reference TRBV29-1 and TRBJ1-2, reads SAVISQKPSRDICQRGTSLTIQCQVDSQVTMMFWYRQQPGQSLTLIATANQGSEATYESGFVIDKFPISRPNLTFSTLTVSNMSPEDSSIYLCSVAIPGQGGYGYTFGSGTRLTVV.

V and J are TRBV15 and TRBJ1-1; maybe TRBD1 (5 bases). From germline, CDR1 is LNHNV and CDR2 YYDKDF (reference sequence). The CDR3 contains 14 residues. V dropped 5 bases and J dropped 0 bases, with 10 bases sitting between them. As DNA, the CDR3 is TGTGCCACCAGCGACCAGGGTGTGAACACTGAAGCTTTCTTT. This codes for CATSDQGVNTEAFF.

The chain is built from TRBV28 and TRBJ2-7, with 9 bases fitting TRBD1. Germline CDR1 is MDHEN and CDR2 is SYDVKM. With 7 bases clipped from V and 4 bases from J, the junction kept 5 bases outside the gene matches. The CDR3 is 13 amino acids. CDR3 DNA sequence: TGTGCCAGCAAGGGGACAGGGTTGTACGAGCAGTACTTC. It translates to CASKGTGLYEQYF.

The rearrangement joins TRBV7-2 to TRBJ2-2, with 10 positions matching TRBD2. There are 16 residues in the CDR3. V shed 3 bases, J shed 3 bases, and the junction held 4 bases outside the gene matches. The germline gives CDR1 SGHTA, CDR2 FQGNSA. The CDR3 spells CASSFLAGDHTGELFF. The CDR3 region has the DNA TGTGCCAGCAGCTTCCTAGCGGGGGATCACACCGGGGAGCTGTTTTTT.

This clone was recorded a few times. The V gene is TRBV12-3 or TRBV12-4, the J gene TRBJ1-2; 8 bases agree with TRBD1. This CDR3 spans 13 amino acids. V lost 6 bases to trimming and J lost 5 bases; unmatched junction nucleotides: 5. The CDR3 sequence is CASSPTGGYGYTF. The CDR3 DNA follows: TGTGCCAGCAGCCCCACAGGGGGGTATGGCTACACCTTC.

This rearrangement joins TRBV14 to TRBJ2-1; TRBD1 is a possible D gene (7 bases). Trimming pared 4 bases from V and 12 bases from J, leaving 10 bases between. The CDR3 consists of 11 residues. Germline V gives CDR1 SGHDN, CDR2 FVKESK. DNA of the CDR3: TGTGCCAGCAGCCCAGGGGGGAGGCAGTTCTTC. It codes for CASSPGGRQFF.

The chain uses TRBV19 and TRBJ1-5; D is unclear. Trimming took off 3 bases at V and 5 bases at J, with 14 bases between the two ends. The CDR3 consists of 15 residues. CDR1 is LNHDA and CDR2 is SQIVND in the germline V gene (reference sequence). CDR3 bases: TGTGCCAGTAGTATCGGGAGTCTGAGTCATCAGCCCCAGCATTTT. Translating gives CASSIGSLSHQPQHF. The full variable domain, in which reference TRBV19 and TRBJ1-5 provide the parts outside the CDR3, is DGGITQSPKYLFRKEGQNVTLSCEQNLNHDAMYWYRQDPGQGLRLIYYSQIVNDFQKGDIAEGYSVSREKKESFPLTVTSAQKNPTAFYLCASSIGSLSHQPQHFGDGTRLSIL.

This clone was counted between two and nine times. The V and J genes are TRBV28 and TRBJ1-5, with no clear D. The CDR3 sequence is 14 residues long. Germline V gene lookup returns CDR1 MDHEN and CDR2 SYDVKM. The V gene lost 5 bases and the J gene lost 2 bases, with 10 bases spanning the gap. The CDR3 protein is CASSESVGNQPQHF. The CDR3 DNA sequence: TGTGCCAGCAGTGAGTCGGTCGGCAATCAGCCCCAGCATTTT.

The V gene is TRBV19, the J gene TRBJ1-5; 8 bases fit TRBD1. This CDR3 spans 14 amino acids. The trim removed 6 bases at V and 10 bases at J, leaving 11 bases unmatched. Looked up from germline, CDR1 is LNHDA and CDR2 is SQIVND (reference sequence). The DNA of the CDR3 is TGTGCCAGTAGGGTAATAGGACAGGGTGATCCCCAGCATTTT. As protein: CASRVIGQGDPQHF.

The chain carries TRBV6-4 and TRBJ1-5, with D possibly TRBD1 on 5 matching bases. V was shortened by 6 bases and J by 4 bases, with 19 bases between the two germline ends. This CDR3 spans 16 amino acids. Germline lookup yields CDR1 MRHNA and CDR2 SNTAGT. Here the CDR3 DNA reads TGTGCCAGCAGCGATACAAGTCAGGGTTTTAATCAGCCCCAGCATTTT. Translating it yields CASSDTSQGFNQPQHF.

The chain is built from TRBV14 and TRBJ2-5; perhaps TRBD1 as D (6 bases). The CDR3 length is 15 residues. CDR1 is SGHDN, CDR2 FVKESK, per germline. The V and J ends lost 0 bases and 4 bases respectively, with 12 bases between them. The CDR3 reads CASSQDGGRGETQYF. DNA of the CDR3: TGTGCCAGCAGCCAAGATGGGGGCCGTGGAGAGACCCAGTACTTC.

This clone was seen once. The chain joins TRBV18 to TRBJ2-3; TRBD2 is a possible D gene (6 bases). Germline lookup yields CDR1 KGHSH and CDR2 LQKENI. Trimming left V 0 bases short and J 5 bases short, with 15 bases between. There are 16 residues in the CDR3. The CDR3 here is CASSPPVGSGIDTQYF. CDR3 coding DNA: TGTGCCAGCTCACCACCCGTCGGGAGTGGAATAGATACGCAGTATTTT.

This chain uses TRBV3-1 (or the pseudogene TRBV3-2) with TRBJ2-2, with D tentatively TRBD1 (5 bases). The CDR3 consists of 15 residues. Germline CDR1 reads LGHDT; CDR2 reads YNNKEL (reference sequence). Trimming stripped 0 bases from V and 6 bases from J, with 11 bases between. CDR3 amino acids: CASSQEGVRAGELFF. The CDR3 DNA sequence: TGTGCCAGCAGCCAAGAAGGGGTTAGGGCCGGGGAGCTGTTTTTT.

This chain connects TRBV5-5 to TRBJ1-1; 7 bases are shared with TRBD1. The CDR3 is made up of 15 amino acids. Germline V gene data show CDR1 as SGHKS and CDR2 as YYEKEE (reference sequence). The V and J ends lost 5 bases and 0 bases, in that order; junction bases with no gene match: 7. The CDR3 DNA is TGTGCCAGCAGACAGACCGGGACAGTGAACACTGAAGCTTTCTTT. Protein sequence: CASRQTGTVNTEAFF.

The V and J genes are TRBV19 and TRBJ2-2; D may be TRBD1 (6 bases). V lost 9 bases to trimming and J lost 6 bases, with 8 bases between them. CDR1 is LNHDA and CDR2 is SQIVND in the germline V gene (reference sequence). This CDR3 is built from 11 residues. The CDR3 nucleotides read TGTGCCAGCAGGGGCTCCGGGGAGCTGTTTTTT. Translating it yields CASRGSGELFF.

This clone was seen more than once but under ten times. The chain combines TRBV20-1 with TRBJ1-2; a weak D match, TRBD1 (6 bases). The CDR3 consists of 13 residues. The V end was cut by 3 bases, the J end by 8 bases, with 16 bases between. The germline gives CDR1 DFQATT, CDR2 SNEGSKA (reference sequence). CDR3 region: CSASEQGLRGYTF. The DNA of the CDR3 is TGCAGTGCTAGTGAACAGGGTTTGCGGGGCTACACCTTC.

Here the CDR3 DNA reads TGTGCCAGTAGTATAAGGGATAGCGGGGCTCGGAACTACAATGAGCAGTTCTTC. This encodes CASSIRDSGARNYNEQFF. V usage is TRBV19 and J usage is TRBJ2-1; TRBD2 matches 8 bases. CDR1 LNHDA and CDR2 SQIVND come from the germline V gene (reference sequence). CDR3 size: 18 residues. Trimming took 2 bases from V and 3 from J; bases not matched to a gene: 12.

This clone was seen more than once but under ten times. The chain carries TRBV30 and TRBJ1-5; TRBD1 agrees at 7 bases. After removal of 0 bases from V and 6 bases from J, the junction contained 2 bases not matched to a gene. The CDR3 covers 13 residues. CDR1 is GTSNPN, CDR2 SVGIG, per germline (reference sequence). The CDR3 DNA reads TGTGCCTGGAGTGTTACAGGGGCTCAGCCCCAGCATTTT. Protein: CAWSVTGAQPQHF.